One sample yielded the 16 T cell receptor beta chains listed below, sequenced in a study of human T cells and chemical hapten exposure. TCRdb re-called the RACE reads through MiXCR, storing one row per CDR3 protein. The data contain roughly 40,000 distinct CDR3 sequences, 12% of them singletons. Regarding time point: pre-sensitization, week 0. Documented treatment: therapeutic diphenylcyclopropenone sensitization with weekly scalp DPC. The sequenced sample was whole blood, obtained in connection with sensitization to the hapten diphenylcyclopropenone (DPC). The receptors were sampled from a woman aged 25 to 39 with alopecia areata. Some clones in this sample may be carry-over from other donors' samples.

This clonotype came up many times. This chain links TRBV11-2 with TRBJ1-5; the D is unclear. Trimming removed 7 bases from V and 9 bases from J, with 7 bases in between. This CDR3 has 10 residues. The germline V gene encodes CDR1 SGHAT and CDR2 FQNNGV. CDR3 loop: CASIYLPQHF. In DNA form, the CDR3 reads TGTGCCAGCATATACCTGCCCCAGCATTTT.

CDR3 DNA sequence: TGTGCCAGCAGCTTTCTTGGAGTTCAAGTAGACACTGAAGCTTTCTTT. Amino acids: CASSFLGVQVDTEAFF. The chain carries TRBV11-2 and TRBJ1-1; D uncertain. Between the trimmed V and J ends, which lost 3 bases and 3 bases, there was a span of 17 bases. The length of the CDR3 is 16 residues. CDR1 SGHAT and CDR2 FQNNGV come from the germline V gene. Looking up the rest from reference TRBV11-2 and TRBJ1-1 gives the full variable domain: EAGVAQSPRYKIIEKRQSVAFWCNPISGHATLYWYQQILGQGPKLLIQFQNNGVVDDSQLPKDRFSAERLKGVDSTLKIQPAKLEDSAVYLCASSFLGVQVDTEAFFGQGTRLTVV.

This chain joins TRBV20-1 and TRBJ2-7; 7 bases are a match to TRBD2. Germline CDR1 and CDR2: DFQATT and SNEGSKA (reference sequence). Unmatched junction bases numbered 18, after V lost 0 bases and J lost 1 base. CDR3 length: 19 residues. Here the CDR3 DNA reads TGCAGTGCTAGAGACCAAACTCCCTGGGGAGGGACTGGGTCCTACGAGCAGTACTTC. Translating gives CSARDQTPWGGTGSYEQYF.

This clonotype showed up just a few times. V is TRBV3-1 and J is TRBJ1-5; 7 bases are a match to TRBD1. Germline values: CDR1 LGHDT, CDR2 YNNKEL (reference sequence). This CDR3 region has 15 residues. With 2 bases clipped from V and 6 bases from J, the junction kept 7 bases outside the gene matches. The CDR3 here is CASSQTPGQPQPQHF. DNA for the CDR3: TGTGCCAGCAGCCAAACCCCGGGACAGCCTCAGCCCCAGCATTTT. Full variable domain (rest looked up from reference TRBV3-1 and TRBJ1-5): DTAVSQTPKYLVTQMGNDKSIKCEQNLGHDTMYWYKQDSKKFLKIMFSYNNKELIINETVPNRFSPKSPDKAHLNLHINSLELGDSAVYFCASSQTPGQPQPQHFGDGTRLSIL.

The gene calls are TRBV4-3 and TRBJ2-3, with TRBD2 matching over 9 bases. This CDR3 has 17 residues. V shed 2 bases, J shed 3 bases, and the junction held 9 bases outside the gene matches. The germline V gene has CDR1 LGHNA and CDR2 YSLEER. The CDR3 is CASSQSSGGLATDTQYF. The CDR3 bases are TGCGCCAGCAGCCAATCATCCGGGGGACTAGCAACAGATACGCAGTATTTT.

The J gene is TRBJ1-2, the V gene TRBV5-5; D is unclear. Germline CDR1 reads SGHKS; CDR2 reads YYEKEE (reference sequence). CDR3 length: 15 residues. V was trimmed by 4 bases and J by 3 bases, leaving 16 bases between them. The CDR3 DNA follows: TGTGCCAGCAGCCCGGCCCACGGAGTTCACTATGGCTACACCTTC. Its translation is CASSPAHGVHYGYTF.

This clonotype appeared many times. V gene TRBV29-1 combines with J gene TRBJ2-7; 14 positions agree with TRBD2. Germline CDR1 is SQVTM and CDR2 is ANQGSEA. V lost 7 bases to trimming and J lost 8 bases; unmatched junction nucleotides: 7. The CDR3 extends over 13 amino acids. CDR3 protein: CSGVGTSGSQQYF. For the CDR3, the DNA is TGCAGCGGAGTCGGGACTAGCGGGAGTCAGCAGTACTTC.

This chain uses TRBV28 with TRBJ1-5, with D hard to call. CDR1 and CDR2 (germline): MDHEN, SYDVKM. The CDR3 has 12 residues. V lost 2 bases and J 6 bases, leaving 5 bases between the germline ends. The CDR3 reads CASSLTGQPQHF. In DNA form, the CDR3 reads TGTGCCAGCAGTTTAACGGGTCAGCCCCAGCATTTT.

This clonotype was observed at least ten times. The CDR3 nucleotides read TGTGCCAGCAGCTTGGCAGGGGGAGGGTCACCCCTCCACTTT. Protein product: CASSLAGGGSPLHF. J is TRBJ1-6 and V is TRBV7-2; 7 bases fit TRBD1. The J segment lost 10 bases and the V segment lost 3 bases, leaving 6 bases of the junction unmatched. This CDR3 region has 14 residues. CDR1 SGHTA and CDR2 FQGNSA come from the germline V gene.

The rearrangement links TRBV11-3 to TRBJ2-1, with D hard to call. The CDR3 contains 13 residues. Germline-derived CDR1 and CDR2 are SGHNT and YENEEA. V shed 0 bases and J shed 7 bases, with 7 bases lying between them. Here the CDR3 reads CASSLDGMNEQFF. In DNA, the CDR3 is TGTGCCAGCAGCTTAGACGGAATGAATGAGCAGTTCTTC.

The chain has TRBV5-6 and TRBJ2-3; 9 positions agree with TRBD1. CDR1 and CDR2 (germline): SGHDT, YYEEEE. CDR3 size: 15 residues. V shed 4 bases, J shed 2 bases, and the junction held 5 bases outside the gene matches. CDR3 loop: CASSAGTGYTDTQYF. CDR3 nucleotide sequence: TGTGCCAGCAGCGCTGGGACAGGGTACACAGATACGCAGTATTTT.

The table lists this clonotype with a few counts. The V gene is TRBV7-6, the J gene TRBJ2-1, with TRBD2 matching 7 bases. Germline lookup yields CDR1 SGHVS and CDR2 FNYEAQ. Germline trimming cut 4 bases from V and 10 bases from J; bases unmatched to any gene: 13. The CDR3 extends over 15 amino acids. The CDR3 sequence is CASSSPPDSGLEQFF. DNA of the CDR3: TGTGCCAGCAGCTCCCCCCCTGACTCGGGACTAGAGCAGTTCTTC.

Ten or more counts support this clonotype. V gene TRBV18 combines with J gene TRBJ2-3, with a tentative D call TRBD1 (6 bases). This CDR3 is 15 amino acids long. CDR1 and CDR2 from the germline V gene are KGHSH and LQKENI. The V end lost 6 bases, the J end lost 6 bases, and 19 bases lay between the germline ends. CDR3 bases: TGTGCCAGCTCCGAGATACAGGGAACACTGGATACGCAGTATTTT. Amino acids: CASSEIQGTLDTQYF. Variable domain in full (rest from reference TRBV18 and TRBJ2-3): NAGVMQNPRHLVRRRGQEARLRCSPMKGHSHVYWYRQLPEEGLKFMVYLQKENIIDESGMPKERFSAEFPKEGPSILRIQQVVRGDSAAYFCASSEIQGTLDTQYFGPGTRLTVL.

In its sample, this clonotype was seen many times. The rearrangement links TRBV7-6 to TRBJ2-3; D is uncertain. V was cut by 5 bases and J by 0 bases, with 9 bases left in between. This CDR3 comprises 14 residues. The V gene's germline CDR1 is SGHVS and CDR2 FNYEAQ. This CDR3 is CASSHPISTDTQYF. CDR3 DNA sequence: TGTGCCAGCAGCCACCCAATTAGCACAGATACGCAGTATTTT.

The CDR3 nucleotides are TGCGCCAGCAGCCAAGGATCGCGTGGCTATGGCTACACCTTC. It is translated as CASSQGSRGYGYTF. The chain has TRBV4-3 and TRBJ1-2, with D uncertain. This CDR3 region has 14 residues. Trimming took 1 base from V and 4 from J, leaving 10 bases between them. Germline V gives CDR1 LGHNA, CDR2 YSLEER.

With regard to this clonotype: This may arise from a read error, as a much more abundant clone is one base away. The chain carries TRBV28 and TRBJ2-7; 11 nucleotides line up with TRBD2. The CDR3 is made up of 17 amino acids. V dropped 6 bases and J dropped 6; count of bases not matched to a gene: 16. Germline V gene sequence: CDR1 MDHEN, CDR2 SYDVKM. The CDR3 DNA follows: TGTGCCAGCAGCTCCAGTAATATAGCGGGAGGGCCGTGCGAGCAGTACTTC. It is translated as CASSSSNIAGGPCEQYF.